This passage covers 11 T cell receptor beta chains from one sample sequenced in a study of cytomegalovirus exposure and HLA in healthy donors (TCRdb year 2017). The library was prepared using the immunoSEQ multiplex PCR assay. For the multiplex PCR, a mixture combining 60 forward primers for TCR Vbeta segments and 13 reverse primers for TCR Jbeta segments was used. The clones in this table, taken by TCRdb from immuneACCESS, are in-frame only. Not every clone is retained; where verified, under half of the shortfall comes from an unresolved V gene, and the cause of the rest is unknown. The sample contains about 200,000 clones, approximately 85% of them found a single time. The ten biggest clones cover 2.5% to 3% of the sample. What was sequenced was PBMCs. Receptors originate from a woman aged 40 to 55 in good health and CMV-seronegative.

Details on this clone: The same CDR3 is also encoded by other DNA sequences in this sample. The rearrangement joins TRBV6-5 to TRBJ1-1, with D possibly being TRBD1 (5 bases). CDR3 length: 14 amino acids. Looked up from germline, CDR1 is MNHEY and CDR2 is SVGAGI. Trimming cost V 0 bases and J 1 base, with 6 bases left between them. As DNA, the CDR3 is TGTGCCAGCAGTTACTCGCAGGGGAACACTGAAGCTTTCTTT. It translates to CASSYSQGNTEAFF.

The chain carries TRBV5-1 and TRBJ2-3, with unresolved D. There are 12 residues in the CDR3. Germline V lookup: CDR1 SGHRS, CDR2 YFSETQ. Trimming stripped 4 bases from V and 3 bases from J, with 6 bases between. CDR3 nucleotides: TGCGCCAGCAGCGAGACAACAGATACGCAGTATTTT. Translation gives CASSETTDTQYF.

The chain carries TRBV6-6 and TRBJ2-1; D is ambiguous. V was cut by 5 bases and J by 7 bases, with 12 bases left in between. The CDR3 spans 13 residues. Germline values: CDR1 MNHNY, CDR2 SVGAGI (reference sequence). CDR3 sequence reads: CASSRVLINEQFF. For the CDR3, the DNA is TGTGCCAGCAGTCGTGTACTAATAAATGAGCAGTTCTTC.

This clone was counted between two and nine times. This chain links TRBV30 with TRBJ2-2, with TRBD2 as a possible D gene (6 bases). The CDR3 sequence is 15 residues long. With 6 bases removed from V and 7 bases from J, the gap between germline ends came to 21 bases. The germline CDR1 and CDR2 sequences are GTSNPN and SVGIG (reference sequence). This chain's CDR3 is CACPRGLHGGGELFF. The CDR3 bases are TGTGCCTGCCCCCGGGGACTTCACGGAGGCGGGGAGCTGTTTTTT.

The chain combines TRBV5-4 with TRBJ2-3, with unresolved D. V was shortened by 0 bases and J by 2 bases, with 7 bases between the two germline ends. Germline CDR1 SGHNT, CDR2 YYREEE (reference sequence). The CDR3 runs to 14 residues. The CDR3: CASSLGLSTDTQYF. CDR3 in DNA: TGTGCCAGCAGCTTGGGACTTTCCACAGATACGCAGTATTTT.

The rearrangement joins TRBV27 to TRBJ1-5; tentative D call: TRBD1 (5 bases). The germline CDR1 and CDR2 sequences are MNHEY and SMNVEV (reference sequence). Trimming removed 0 bases at V and 1 base at J, with 10 bases between. This CDR3 has 16 residues. CDR3 loop: CASSLSMSGSNQPQHF. The CDR3 DNA reads TGTGCCAGCAGTTTATCGATGTCAGGGAGCAATCAGCCCCAGCATTTT.

This chain joins TRBV27 and TRBJ1-4; no clear D. The CDR3 runs to 17 residues. V lost 5 bases and J lost 0, with 16 bases in between. Germline V gene data show CDR1 as MNHEY and CDR2 as SMNVEV (reference sequence). The CDR3 sequence is CASSRGRVPATNEKLFF. The CDR3 DNA follows: TGTGCCAGCAGTCGTGGTCGGGTCCCTGCAACTAATGAAAAACTGTTTTTT. Using reference TRBV27 and TRBJ1-4 for the parts outside the CDR3, the full variable domain is EAQVTQNPRYLITVTGKKLTVTCSQNMNHEYMSWYRQDPGLGLRQIYYSMNVEVTDKGDVPEGYKVSRKEKRNFPLILESPSPNQTSLYFCASSRGRVPATNEKLFFGSGTQLSVL.

V is TRBV29-1 and J is TRBJ2-1, with TRBD2 as a possible D gene (6 bases). From germline, CDR1 is SQVTM and CDR2 ANQGSEA. The CDR3 sequence is 16 residues long. V dropped 1 base and J dropped 2 bases, with 15 bases sitting between them. The DNA for the CDR3 is TGCAGCGTTGAAGGCTTTCGGGAGAGCGCCTACAATGAGCAGTTCTTC. This translates into CSVEGFRESAYNEQFF.

V and J are TRBV2 and TRBJ1-1, with D possibly matching TRBD1 (5 bases). Trimming took 6 bases from V and 1 from J, leaving 18 bases between them. Germline CDR1 and CDR2: SNHLY and FYNNEI. CDR3 size: 16 residues. CDR3 DNA: TGTGCCAGCAGGCGACAGCCAGGTACCTCGAACACTGAAGCTTTCTTT. Protein: CASRRQPGTSNTEAFF.

The chain links TRBV19 to TRBJ2-2, with D tentatively TRBD2 (5 bases). The germline gives CDR1 LNHDA, CDR2 SQIVND (reference sequence). This CDR3 region has 14 residues. Trimming cost V 7 bases and J 0 bases, with 9 bases left between them. The CDR3 sequence: CASIRGPNTGELFF. CDR3 nucleotides: TGTGCCAGTATACGCGGGCCGAACACCGGGGAGCTGTTTTTT. Supplemented by reference TRBV19 and TRBJ2-2, the full variable domain reads DGGITQSPKYLFRKEGQNVTLSCEQNLNHDAMYWYRQDPGQGLRLIYYSQIVNDFQKGDIAEGYSVSREKKESFPLTVTSAQKNPTAFYLCASIRGPNTGELFFGEGSRLTVL.

The J gene is TRBJ2-7, the V gene TRBV7-9; D gene ambiguous. Trimming took off 1 base at V and 2 bases at J, with 6 bases between the two ends. The CDR3 loop spans 13 amino acids. Germline V gene sequence: CDR1 SEHNR, CDR2 FQNEAQ (reference sequence). The CDR3 DNA sequence: TGTGCCAGCAGCTTAGACTACGCCTACGAGCAGTACTTC. This codes for CASSLDYAYEQYF.